This passage covers 9 T cell receptor beta chains from one sample sequenced in a study of T cells in localized non-small cell lung cancer. Generated by immunoSEQ multiplex PCR, the TCRdb table keeps only in-frame clones and is missing some. Among tens of thousands of clones listed, 80% to 90% were seen once. Here the sequenced sample was peripheral blood, taken before any cancer treatment. Receptors were obtained from a woman aged 35-75 years with stage I lung adenocarcinoma.

The chain joins TRBV7-2 to TRBJ2-1; D possibly uses TRBD1 or TRBD2 (7 bases each). This CDR3 spans 16 amino acids. V shed 5 bases and J shed 1 base, with 15 bases lying between them. Germline CDR1 reads SGHTA; CDR2 reads FQGNSA. CDR3 protein: CASSPQGGLSYNEQFF. The CDR3 bases are TGTGCCAGCAGCCCTCAGGGGGGGCTGTCCTACAATGAGCAGTTCTTC.

V gene TRBV2 combines with J gene TRBJ1-1, with D maybe TRBD1 (5 bases). The length of the CDR3 is 15 residues. Deletions cut 7 bases from V and 2 bases from J, with 17 bases between. Germline V gives CDR1 SNHLY, CDR2 FYNNEI. CDR3 bases: TGTGCCAGCACCTTCGGGAAGGGGATAAACACTGAAGCTTTCTTT. Translating it yields CASTFGKGINTEAFF.

The V gene is TRBV5-4, the J gene TRBJ1-6; 7 nucleotides match TRBD1. The CDR3 runs to 16 residues. After removal of 4 bases from V and 0 bases from J, the junction contained 4 bases not matched to a gene. Germline-derived CDR1 and CDR2 are SGHNT and YYREEE (reference sequence). Here the CDR3 reads CASSKDRSSYNSPLHF. CDR3 sequence (DNA): TGTGCCAGCAGCAAGGACAGGAGCTCCTATAATTCACCCCTCCACTTT.

The chain uses TRBV7-2 and TRBJ1-5; D might be TRBD1 (6 bases). Trimming removed 3 bases from V and 0 bases from J, with 9 bases in between. CDR3 length equals 15 residues. From germline, CDR1 is SGHTA and CDR2 FQGNSA. Here the CDR3 DNA reads TGTGCCAGCAGCTTCCAGGGACATAGCAATCAGCCCCAGCATTTT. It encodes CASSFQGHSNQPQHF.

CDR3 protein: CASSSRRGTVKYGYTF. DNA of the CDR3: TGCGCCAGCAGCTCCCGACGGGGGACAGTAAAATATGGCTACACCTTC. This chain uses TRBV5-1 with TRBJ1-2; 7 bases agree with TRBD1. From germline, CDR1 is SGHRS and CDR2 YFSETQ. V shed 3 bases, J shed 5 bases, and the junction held 13 bases outside the gene matches. This CDR3 comprises 16 residues.

This chain uses TRBV27 with TRBJ1-5; D gene uncertain. The CDR3 length is 13 residues. V was trimmed by 5 bases and J by 4 bases, leaving 9 bases between them. The germline V gene encodes CDR1 MNHEY and CDR2 SMNVEV (reference sequence). Here the CDR3 DNA reads TGTGCCAGCAGTCTCTTTTGGAATCAGCCCCAGCATTTT. This sequence encodes CASSLFWNQPQHF.

The chain has TRBV21-1 and TRBJ2-5; the table gives TRBD1 as D, unverified against the DNA. TRBV21-1 is recorded as a pseudogene. The CDR3 contains 19 residues. The CDR3 reads CASSKSEKGTGGRLETQYF. CDR3 DNA sequence: TGTGCCAGCAGCAAATCAGAAAAAGGGACAGGGGGTAGGTTAGAGACCCAGTACTTC.

The chain has TRBV10-1 and TRBJ2-7; the match to TRBD1 covers 10 bases. This CDR3 has 14 residues. Germline CDR1 is WNHNN and CDR2 is SYGVQD (reference sequence). J was trimmed by 6 bases and V by 6 bases; bases with no gene match: 8. CDR3 loop: CASSDGQGVLEQYF. CDR3 sequence (DNA): TGCGCCAGCAGCGACGGACAGGGGGTACTCGAGCAGTACTTC.

J is TRBJ2-7 and V is TRBV29-1; D possibly matches TRBD1 or TRBD2 (5 bases each). This CDR3 has 13 residues. V lost 3 bases and J lost 1, with 10 bases in between. Per the germline V gene, CDR1 is SQVTM and CDR2 is ANQGSEA. CDR3 in DNA: TGCAGCGTTGACCGGGACGGTTCCTACGAGCAGTACTTC. Its translation: CSVDRDGSYEQYF.